This record looks at one TCR beta chain sequence and its context. Its matching antigen is unknown. J was trimmed by 5 bases and V by 5 bases; bases with no gene match: 10. Germline lookup yields CDR1 SGHVS and CDR2 FQNEAQ. The CDR3 spans 17 residues. The data are from a study of cytotoxic CD8 clonotypes in ibrutinib-treated CLL. Study in general: Response specimens were obtained following a median treatment duration of around 12 months, with a range of 6 to 36. Whole-study findings and limits: Sampling times, which were not matched between the groups, differed between sustained-remission patients and progressing patients. Having risen at ibrutinib response, clonality had fallen back toward baseline by progression. Clonality correlated strongly with circulating CD8+ T cells and exceeded age-matched healthy donors at baseline.

Libraries were prepared by immunoSEQ multiplex PCR; TCRdb keeps only in-frame clonotypes and omits some of them. The sample has 60,000 or so clones; around three fifths are singletons. The TCR sequence derives from a human donor with chronic lymphocytic leukemia. The sample here was PBMCs, taken after 12 months of ibrutinib treatment. The chain has TRBV7-8 and TRBJ2-5; 14 nucleotides line up with TRBD2. The CDR3 is CASSPRLAGGLGETQYF. CDR3 in DNA: TGTGCCAGCAGCCCAAGACTAGCGGGAGGGCTCGGGGAGACCCAGTACTTC.